This TCR beta chain was profiled in a study of shared clonotypes between healthy human individuals. Terminally differentiated effector memory CD45RA+ cells were left out of the naive CD8 fraction, which was CD45RO-negative and positively selected for CCR7. Generated by immunoSEQ multiplex PCR, the TCRdb table keeps only in-frame clones and is missing some. This sample has about 2 million clones; over 85% occur once, and the top ten carry 0.85% to 1.2%. This CDR3 comprises 19 residues. From germline, CDR1 is SGHTA and CDR2 FQGNSA. The J segment lost 1 base and the V segment lost 4 bases, leaving 9 bases of the junction unmatched.

This chain uses TRBV7-2 with TRBJ2-2; TRBD2 aligns across 13 bases. The source of this sequence is a man younger than 35 in good health. Sequencing used naive CD8+ T cells sorted from blood. In DNA, the CDR3 is TGTGCCAGCAGCTCAAACTGGACTAGCGGGAGTTGGAACACCGGGGAGCTGTTTTTT. This sequence encodes CASSSNWTSGSWNTGELFF.